What follows is one T cell receptor beta chain and its context. CDR3 size: 14 residues. Trimming left V 8 bases short and J 2 bases short, with 18 bases between. Germline V CDR1 and CDR2: SQVTM, ANQGSEA. The data were taken from a study of beta chain features in type 1 diabetes. Across the whole study: Cell yields, gender and age were comparable in patients and healthy donors.

Every isolated RNA sample was fully reverse transcribed, so sequencing captured expressed TCRB transcripts. Here immunoSEQ multiplex PCR was the method, and the copy in TCRdb shows in-frame clones only, minus some. The sample includes 300,000 to 350,000 clones, around 13% seen only once; the top ten take over 5%. Sequencing used central memory CD4+ T cells from blood. The chain uses TRBV29-1 and TRBJ1-2; D unclear. This receptor was identified in a man between 25 and 39 years old in good health. CDR3 nucleotides: TGCAGCACGGGGAAGGGAAACGCGAACTATGGCTACACCTTC. Its translation: CSTGKGNANYGYTF.